This TCR beta chain stems from a study of blood T cell repertoires in COVID-19. The overall study: The United States, Italy and Spain provided the acute and convalescent COVID-19 samples. From T cells, B-cell-depleted T cells, or PBMCs came the material, which was cDNA or gDNA.

With 5 bases removed from V and 2 bases from J, the gap between germline ends came to 9 bases. This CDR3 is built from 13 residues. In germline, CDR1 is SGHAT, CDR2 FQDESV (reference sequence). Original analysis: The authors estimated nucleated cell counts from reference gene primer amplification. Some clones are missing from TCRdb's copy, which holds only in-frame ones; the method was immunoSEQ multiplex PCR. V and J calls and clone size are those listed in that table; D and trimming were worked out from the DNA. Here the sample spans fewer than 90,000 clones, approximately 80% being singletons. This sequence was found in a man aged 50 to 60 with acute or convalescent COVID-19. V gene TRBV11-1 combines with J gene TRBJ1-1, with D perhaps matching TRBD1 (5 bases). Input material: peripheral blood. CDR3 in DNA: TGTGCCAGCAGCACCAGGGTTAACACTGAAGCTTTCTTT. Amino acid sequence: CASSTRVNTEAFF.